Below are 12 T cell receptor beta chains sequenced from a single sample in a study of blood T cells in healthy people across ages. The authors ran a second PCR of about 7 to 11 cycles using a sample-barcoded 5' primer and a J-beta primer mix. TCRdb redid the calling of the 5' RACE reads with MiXCR, one entry per CDR3 protein. Of about 730,000 distinct CDR3 sequences listed, approximately 39% are singletons. Sequenced input: blood. These receptor sequences come from a woman aged 60-75 years in good health.

The chain is built from TRBV11-3 and TRBJ2-1; 11 bases map to TRBD2. Germline loops: CDR1 SGHNT, CDR2 YENEEA. The CDR3 is 21 residues long. The J segment lost 3 bases and the V segment lost 4 bases, leaving 20 bases of the junction unmatched. The CDR3 is CASSSPSSGGTTAQYYNEQFF. The CDR3 coding sequence is TGTGCCAGCAGCTCCCCCTCTAGCGGGGGGACCACCGCTCAATACTACAATGAGCAGTTCTTC. Drawing the rest from reference TRBV11-3 and TRBJ2-1, the complete variable domain is EAGVVQSPRYKIIEKKQPVAFWCNPISGHNTLYWYLQNLGQGPELLIRYENEEAVDDSQLPKDRFSAERLKGVDSTLKIQPAELGDSAVYLCASSSPSSGGTTAQYYNEQFFGPGTRLTVL.

This clonotype was detected only once. The chain uses TRBV7-2 and TRBJ2-7; D tentatively reads TRBD1 or TRBD2 (5 bases each). In germline, CDR1 is SGHTA, CDR2 FQGNSA. With 4 bases removed from V and 12 bases from J, the gap between germline ends came to 16 bases. The CDR3 has 12 residues. CDR3 nucleotide sequence: TGTGCCAGCAGCTCCGACTCGAGGGGTTTGTACTTC. Residues: CASSSDSRGLYF.

The chain has TRBV2 and TRBJ2-5; D not resolved. This CDR3 comprises 12 residues. Trimming left V 6 bases short and J 4 bases short, with 9 bases between. The germline V gene encodes CDR1 SNHLY and CDR2 FYNNEI. The chain's CDR3 is CASRLLGETQYF. The CDR3 nucleotides are TGTGCCAGCAGACTCCTTGGAGAGACCCAGTACTTC.

The rearrangement joins TRBV11-1 to TRBJ2-3, with 12 bases that match TRBD2. The CDR3 covers 14 residues. The ends lost 6 bases at V and 6 bases at J; junction bases unmatched: 4. Germline V CDR1 and CDR2: SGHAT, FQDESV (reference sequence). The CDR3 is CASRPLAGGDTQYF. The CDR3 nucleotides are TGTGCCAGCAGGCCACTAGCGGGAGGTGATACGCAGTATTTT.

The chain recombines TRBV15 with TRBJ2-4; maybe TRBD1 (6 bases). Trimming removed 0 bases at V and 5 bases at J, with 11 bases between. This CDR3 has 15 residues. Germline-derived CDR1 and CDR2 are LNHNV and YYDKDF (reference sequence). CDR3 DNA sequence: TGTGCCACCAGCAGAGATATGACAGGACAAAACATTCAGTACTTC. Residues: CATSRDMTGQNIQYF. Combining the CDR3 with reference TRBV15 and TRBJ2-4 gives the whole variable domain DAMVIQNPRYQVTQFGKPVTLSCSQTLNHNVMYWYQQKSSQAPKLLFHYYDKDFNNEADTPDNFQSRRPNTSFCFLDIRSPGLGDTAMYLCATSRDMTGQNIQYFGAGTRLSVL.

This clonotype was picked up many times. Possible read error: a much larger clone is one base away. The chain employs TRBV28 and TRBJ1-5; D is perhaps TRBD1 (5 bases). CDR1 is MDHEN and CDR2 is SYDVKM in the germline V gene. V was cut by 2 bases and J by 7 bases, with 12 bases left in between. This CDR3 contains 14 residues. The CDR3 nucleotides are TGTGCCAGCAGTTTAAGCGACAGCGGGCAGCCCCAGCATTTT. Protein: CASSLSDSGQPQHF.

J is TRBJ2-3 and V is TRBV20-1; weak D call: TRBD2 (6 bases). The CDR3 spans 13 residues. Deletions cut 5 bases from V and 1 base from J, with 10 bases between. Germline V gene data show CDR1 as DFQATT and CDR2 as SNEGSKA (reference sequence). This chain's CDR3 is CSAPASGTDTQYF. The CDR3 DNA sequence: TGCAGTGCTCCGGCTAGCGGCACAGATACGCAGTATTTT.

This clonotype was counted only a few times. The rearrangement uses TRBV6-5 and TRBJ1-5, with 7 bases fitting TRBD1. This CDR3 has 15 residues. J was trimmed by 5 bases and V by 4 bases; bases with no gene match: 8. Germline lookup yields CDR1 MNHEY and CDR2 SVGAGI. The CDR3, as DNA: TGTGCCAGCAGTTCGTTACAGGGGTGGGATCAGCCCCAGCATTTT. It yields the protein CASSSLQGWDQPQHF.

The genes are TRBV28 and TRBJ2-3; tentative D call: TRBD2 (5 bases). The germline V gene has CDR1 MDHEN and CDR2 SYDVKM. This CDR3 is 14 amino acids long. V was shortened by 5 bases and J by 0 bases, with 9 bases between the two germline ends. The CDR3 here is CASSAVASTDTQYF. In DNA form, the CDR3 reads TGTGCCAGCAGTGCGGTAGCGAGCACAGATACGCAGTATTTT.

This clonotype was recorded many times. The chain couples TRBV27 to TRBJ2-7; a possible D gene is TRBD2 (6 bases). Germline CDR1 is MNHEY and CDR2 is SMNVEV (reference sequence). Trimming left V 4 bases short and J 3 bases short, with 13 bases between. This CDR3 spans 14 amino acids. CDR3 region: CASSSPGEGYEQYF. The CDR3, as DNA: TGTGCCAGCAGTTCCCCGGGAGAGGGCTACGAGCAGTACTTC.

The rearrangement uses TRBV25-1 and TRBJ1-1; unclear D gene. The CDR3 runs to 14 residues. Germline loops: CDR1 MGHDK, CDR2 SYGVNS. The V end was cut by 7 bases, the J end by 6 bases, with 18 bases between. The CDR3 is CASTTNSLGAEAFF. In DNA, the CDR3 is TGTGCCAGCACAACCAACAGCCTGGGCGCTGAAGCTTTCTTT.

The genes are TRBV5-1 and TRBJ2-1, with D possibly matching TRBD1 (6 bases). Per germline, CDR1 SGHRS and CDR2 YFSETQ. There are 15 residues in the CDR3. Trimming took off 3 bases at V and 0 bases at J, with 10 bases between the two ends. CDR3 residues: CASSWTESSYNEQFF. CDR3 coding DNA: TGCGCCAGCAGCTGGACAGAGAGCTCCTACAATGAGCAGTTCTTC.